These 22 T cell receptor beta chains were all obtained from the same sample, sequenced in a study of post-analysis software for immune sequencing data. The TCR beta cDNA libraries carried unique molecular identifiers. MiXCR was run by TCRdb on the PCR reads, yielding one entry per CDR3 protein. This table holds about 430,000 distinct CDR3 sequences, less than 40% found once. General study results and limits: TRBV5-6, TRBV5-1 and TRBV20-1 were among roughly 5 TRBV segments more frequent in patients than controls.

Their specific antigens are unknown. Sequencing was done on a sample of blood. The receptor set was obtained from a girl aged 2 to 9 with multiple sclerosis.

The J gene is TRBJ1-2, the V gene TRBV10-3; perhaps TRBD1 as D (6 bases). V was pared by 10 bases and J by 6 bases, with 15 bases between. The CDR3 is made up of 12 amino acids. Germline lookup yields CDR1 ENHRY and CDR2 SYGVKD. For the CDR3, the DNA is TGTGCCACTTTACAGGGAGAGGATGGCTACACCTTC. Translating it yields CATLQGEDGYTF.

This clonotype was detected only once. The chain combines TRBV27 with TRBJ2-4; 11 bases fit TRBD2. The CDR3 extends over 15 amino acids. J gave up 13 bases and V 0 bases, and 8 bases lay outside the gene matches. Germline V lookup: CDR1 MNHEY, CDR2 SMNVEV (reference sequence). CDR3 coding DNA: TGTGCCAGCAGTTTATCGTCAGGACTAGCGGGTGAGCAGTACTTC. Residues: CASSLSSGLAGEQYF.

This chain links TRBV7-3 with TRBJ2-5; no clear D gene. The J call is doubtful: the DNA matches TRBJ2-7 better. The CDR3 contains 16 residues. CDR1 is SGHTA, CDR2 FQGTGA, per germline. Written as DNA, the CDR3 is TGTGCCAGCAGCTTAGGGGTAAGGGCACCTCCCGACGAGCAGTACTTC. Translation: CASSLGVRAPPDEQYF.

This clonotype appeared many times. The V gene is TRBV20-1, the J gene TRBJ2-7; D not resolved. This CDR3 is built from 14 residues. CDR1 is DFQATT and CDR2 is SNEGSKA in the germline V gene (reference sequence). V was clipped by 1 base and J by 4 bases, with 14 bases between them. CDR3 DNA sequence: TGCAGTGCTAGAGTCTTAAGTGTCGGGTACGAGCAGTACTTC. Residues: CSARVLSVGYEQYF.

This chain links TRBV5-4 with TRBJ2-1; 10 bases align to TRBD2. The germline CDR1 and CDR2 sequences are SGHNT and YYREEE (reference sequence). The CDR3 runs 18 residues. The V segment lost 1 base and the J segment 6 bases; nucleotides outside the gene matches: 13. Written as DNA, the CDR3 is TGTGCCAGCAGCTTGAACGTATTAGCGGGGGGTCCTCGCAATGAGCAGTTCTTC. Protein: CASSLNVLAGGPRNEQFF.

The V call is TRBV14, the J call TRBJ2-5; the D gene could be TRBD1 or TRBD2 (5 bases each). The CDR3 sequence is 16 residues long. Trimming removed 0 bases from V and 4 bases from J, with 15 bases in between. Germline CDR1 SGHDN, CDR2 FVKESK. The CDR3 DNA reads as TGTGCCAGCAGCCAAGATCCGGTGGGGGTAGGAGAGACCCAGTACTTC. Its protein is CASSQDPVGVGETQYF.

This chain links TRBV20-1 with TRBJ2-1; the match to TRBD2 covers 7 bases. The junction had 10 bases not matched to a gene; V was cut back by 0 bases and J by 2 bases. Germline V lookup: CDR1 DFQATT, CDR2 SNEGSKA (reference sequence). The length of the CDR3 is 17 residues. The CDR3 DNA reads TGCAGTGCTAGAGATGTAGGGCTAGCGGTACCCTACAATGAGCAGTTCTTC. Translated: CSARDVGLAVPYNEQFF.

With regard to this clonotype: The germline gene is not matched at one end of the junction; a read error may be the cause. The V call is TRBV11-2, the J call TRBJ2-3, with D possibly being TRBD1 or TRBD2 (5 bases each). CDR1 and CDR2 (germline): SGHAT, FQNNGV. The length of the CDR3 is 14 residues. This CDR3 is CASSLGRGTDAQYF. CDR3 DNA: TGTGCCAGCAGCTTAGGTCGGGGCACAGATGCGCAGTATTTT.

This clonotype was detected many times. The chain carries TRBV6-1 and TRBJ2-3; 7 bases fit TRBD1. Germline V lookup: CDR1 MNHNS, CDR2 SASEGT. The CDR3 sequence is 13 residues long. The trim removed 6 bases at V and 4 bases at J, leaving 4 bases unmatched. Here the CDR3 reads CASRRDRADTQYF. CDR3 DNA: TGTGCCAGCAGGAGGGACAGAGCAGATACGCAGTATTTT.

This clonotype was detected a few times. The V and J genes are TRBV5-1 and TRBJ2-7; the match to TRBD1 covers 7 bases. Germline V gives CDR1 SGHRS, CDR2 YFSETQ. This CDR3 has 15 residues. After removal of 4 bases from V and 0 bases from J, the junction contained 7 bases not matched to a gene. The CDR3 is CASSRTGLSSYEQYF. The CDR3 DNA reads TGCGCCAGCAGCCGGACAGGTTTGAGCTCCTACGAGCAGTACTTC.

The chain recombines TRBV5-1 with TRBJ1-1; 8 nucleotides align to TRBD1. The CDR3 consists of 14 residues. The germline V gene has CDR1 SGHRS and CDR2 YFSETQ. The V gene end was trimmed by 3 bases and the J gene end by 3 bases; junction bases not matched to a gene: 4. The CDR3 is CASSWDRPDTEAFF. CDR3 nucleotides: TGCGCCAGCAGCTGGGACAGGCCAGACACTGAAGCTTTCTTT. Full variable domain (remainder filled in from reference TRBV5-1 and TRBJ1-1): KAGVTQTPRYLIKTRGQQVTLSCSPISGHRSVSWYQQTPGQGLQFLFEYFSETQRNKGNFPGRFSGRQFSNSRSEMNVSTLELGDSALYLCASSWDRPDTEAFFGQGTRLTVV.

A remark on this clonotype: Mismatch with germline at one junction end may stem from a read error. The chain joins TRBV11-2 to TRBJ1-1, with TRBD1 matching 9 bases. Germline-derived CDR1 and CDR2 are SGHAT and FQNNGV. This CDR3 contains 14 residues. The CDR3, as DNA: TGTGTCAGCAGCCTGACAGGGGGAAACACTGAAGCTTTCTTT. Translation: CVSSLTGGNTEAFF.

There are a few counts of this clonotype. The V gene is TRBV20-1, the J gene TRBJ1-2; unclear D gene. The CDR3 has 13 residues. V shed 4 bases and J shed 3 bases, with 12 bases lying between them. Per germline, CDR1 DFQATT and CDR2 SNEGSKA (reference sequence). The CDR3 DNA follows: TGCAGTGCTAAGGCAGACTGGGACTATGGCTACACCTTC. Protein sequence: CSAKADWDYGYTF.

This clonotype was detected only a few times. The chain uses TRBV2 and TRBJ2-1; a weak D match, TRBD1 (6 bases). Germline CDR1 and CDR2: SNHLY and FYNNEI. The CDR3 has 16 amino acids. Trimming cost V 6 bases and J 0 bases, with 15 bases left between them. Written as DNA, the CDR3 is TGTGCCAGCAGCCTCGAGGGGGTGATCTCCTACAATGAGCAGTTCTTC. Residues: CASSLEGVISYNEQFF.

The chain has TRBV20-1 and TRBJ1-5; 8 positions agree with TRBD1. The V gene's germline CDR1 is DFQATT and CDR2 SNEGSKA (reference sequence). The V and J ends lost 6 bases and 6 bases, in that order; junction bases with no gene match: 13. CDR3 length: 15 amino acids. The DNA of the CDR3 is TGCAGTGCCCCTAGGGGCAGGGGGCTAGGTCAGCCCCAGCATTTT. Its protein product is CSAPRGRGLGQPQHF.

The V and J genes are TRBV20-1 and TRBJ2-6; TRBD1 aligns across 10 bases. After removal of 8 bases from V and 4 bases from J, the junction contained 8 bases not matched to a gene. The germline CDR1 and CDR2 sequences are DFQATT and SNEGSKA (reference sequence). CDR3 size: 15 residues. The chain's CDR3 is CSSRQGAGGANVLTF. In DNA form, the CDR3 reads TGCAGTTCAAGACAGGGGGCTGGAGGGGCCAACGTCCTGACTTTC.

This clonotype appeared many times. The V and J genes are TRBV10-3 and TRBJ1-1; 12 bases align to TRBD1. This CDR3 contains 13 residues. Germline V gene sequence: CDR1 ENHRY, CDR2 SYGVKD. After removal of 10 bases from V and 3 bases from J, the junction contained 3 bases not matched to a gene. This CDR3 reads CATGTGGDTEAFF. In DNA, the CDR3 is TGTGCCACGGGGACAGGGGGCGACACTGAAGCTTTCTTT.

This clonotype showed up just a few times. This chain joins TRBV5-1 and TRBJ2-5; maybe TRBD1 (6 bases). With the DNA end fitting TRBJ2-7 better, the J assignment may be wrong. Germline CDR1 reads SGHRS; CDR2 reads YFSETQ. This CDR3 is built from 14 residues. The CDR3 loop reads CASSSYTGNYEQYF. DNA for the CDR3: TGCGCCAGCAGCTCGTATACAGGGAACTACGAGCAGTACTTC.

As regards this clonotype: Given the absence of the conserved phenylalanine or tryptophan at the CDR3 end, a read error is likely. The chain is built from TRBV12-3 or TRBV12-4 and TRBJ1-1; possible D gene TRBD1, 6 bases. V lost 6 bases and J lost 5, with 10 bases in between. The CDR3 contains 12 residues. CDR3 DNA sequence: TGTGCCAGCAGCAAAGGGGGAACTGAAGCTTTCGTT. The encoded protein is CASSKGGTEAFV.

The chain employs TRBV20-1 and TRBJ2-7; 7 bases line up with TRBD1. CDR1 and CDR2 (germline): DFQATT, SNEGSKA (reference sequence). The CDR3 spans 12 residues. After removal of 5 bases from V and 0 bases from J, the junction contained 1 base not matched to a gene. The chain's CDR3 is CSAGDSSYEQYF. The CDR3 DNA follows: TGCAGTGCTGGGGACAGCTCCTACGAGCAGTACTTC.

In the case of this clonotype: Likely a read error: the CDR3 ends without its conserved phenylalanine or tryptophan. The chain recombines TRBV15 with TRBJ2-4; no definite D call. This CDR3 comprises 16 residues. CDR1 is LNHNV and CDR2 is YYDKDF in the germline V gene (reference sequence). V was shortened by 1 base and J by 0 bases, with 10 bases between the two germline ends. Written as DNA, the CDR3 is TGTGCCACCAGCAGAGTGTCGGAACTAGCCAAAAACATTCAGTACTAC. Translating gives CATSRVSELAKNIQYY.

V is TRBV7-6 and J is TRBJ1-1; D is unresolved. Trimming removed 7 bases at V and 1 base at J, with 10 bases between. Germline V gene lookup returns CDR1 SGHVS and CDR2 FNYEAQ. This CDR3 comprises 13 residues. The CDR3 bases are TGTGCCAGCACAATTCCAGGGAACACTGAAGCTTTCTTT. As protein: CASTIPGNTEAFF.